What follows describes a single T cell receptor beta chain. This sample is part of a study of blood T cell repertoires in COVID-19. V was pared by 1 base and J by 4 bases, with 8 bases of the junction left unmatched. The germline V gene encodes CDR1 MDHEN and CDR2 SYDVKM. The CDR3 covers 17 residues. The protocol was immunoSEQ multiplex PCR, while the TCRdb copy is restricted to in-frame clones and leaves out a portion. The sample consists of almost 70,000 clones, 60% to 80% of them appearing once. The chain couples TRBV28 to TRBJ1-1, with 11 bases identical to TRBD1. Source material: peripheral blood. The receptor was derived from a human donor in a cohort sampled during active COVID-19. CDR3 sequence: CASSLYGTGGLSTEAFF. As DNA, the CDR3 is TGTGCCAGCAGTTTATATGGGACAGGGGGTCTGAGCACTGAAGCTTTCTTT.